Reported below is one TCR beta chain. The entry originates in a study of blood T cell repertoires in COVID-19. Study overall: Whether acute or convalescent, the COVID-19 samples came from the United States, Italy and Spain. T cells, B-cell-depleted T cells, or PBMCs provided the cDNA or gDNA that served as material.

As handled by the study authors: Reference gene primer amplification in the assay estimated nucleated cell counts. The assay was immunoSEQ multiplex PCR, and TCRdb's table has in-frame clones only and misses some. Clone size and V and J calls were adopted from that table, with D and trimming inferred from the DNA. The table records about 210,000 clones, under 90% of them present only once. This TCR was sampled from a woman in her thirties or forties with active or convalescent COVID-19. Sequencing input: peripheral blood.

The CDR3: CSVVMAGAQRNTIYF. CDR3 DNA: TGCAGCGTTGTAATGGCAGGGGCCCAGAGAAACACCATATATTTT. The genes are TRBV29-1 and TRBJ1-3; possible D gene TRBD1, 6 bases. The CDR3 consists of 15 residues. Trimming cost V 4 bases and J 5 bases, with 18 bases left between them. Germline lookup yields CDR1 SQVTM and CDR2 ANQGSEA.